This entry describes one T cell receptor (beta chain). Its antigen remains unknown. This entry is derived from a study of PD-1 blockade in mismatch repair-deficient tumors. Study-level findings and limits: After pembrolizumab, tumor-resident clones rose rapidly, then generally contracted before radiologic responses.

Profiling relied on immunoSEQ multiplex PCR, and the TCRdb table lists in-frame clones only, not all of them. Here the sample spans 50,000 or so clones, around 85% being singletons. Trimming took 3 bases from V and 5 from J, leaving 9 bases between them. Germline loops: CDR1 SGHNT, CDR2 YYREEE (reference sequence). CDR3 length: 12 residues. The starting material was peripheral blood, obtained roughly 21 weeks after starting pembrolizumab. This rearrangement joins TRBV5-4 to TRBJ2-7, with TRBD2 as a possible D gene (6 bases). The receptor's source is an adult with mismatch repair-deficient cancer. The CDR3 sequence is CASSSGSHEQYF. CDR3 nucleotides: TGTGCCAGCAGCTCCGGGAGCCACGAGCAGTACTTC.